This is a list of T cell receptor beta chains from one sample in a study of blood T cell repertoires in COVID-19. Data came from immunoSEQ multiplex PCR; TCRdb stores just in-frame clones and leaves some out. The sample has 150,000 to 200,000 clones; around 80% are singletons. The specimen was PBMCs or T cells enriched from blood (not recorded which). The receptors shown here come from a man aged 35-49 years who had recovered from COVID-19. CDR3s include the opening cysteine and the closing phenylalanine or tryptophan. D genes are given only for firm matches. Not every row has a clone size; where given, it reads once, few, many or a size class.

clone size: NA
J gene: TRBJ1-1
D gene: NA
CDR3 length: 13
V gene: TRBV19
CDR3 protein: CASSYSLNTEAFF
CDR3 DNA: TGTGCCAGTAGCTACAGTTTGAACACTGAAGCTTTCTTT

clone size: NA
J gene: TRBJ2-2
D gene: TRBD2
CDR3 length: 18
V gene: TRBV9
CDR3 protein: CASSALLAGALNTGELFF
CDR3 DNA: TGTGCCAGCAGCGCCTTACTAGCGGGGGCCCTGAACACCGGGGAGCTGTTTTTT

clone size: NA
J gene: TRBJ2-5
D gene: NA
CDR3 length: 15
V gene: TRBV11-2
CDR3 protein: CASSLGYTDQETQYF
CDR3 DNA: TGTGCCAGCAGCTTAGGCTACACAGACCAAGAGACCCAGTACTTC

clone size: few
J gene: TRBJ2-1
D gene: NA
CDR3 length: 16
V gene: TRBV7-2
CDR3 protein: CASSRGALTVRDEQFF
CDR3 DNA: TGTGCCAGCAGTCGGGGTGCGCTGACGGTCCGAGATGAGCAGTTCTTC

clone size: NA
J gene: TRBJ1-1
D gene: NA
CDR3 length: 13
V gene: TRBV30
CDR3 protein: CAWIYPGVTEAFF
CDR3 DNA: TGTGCCTGGATCTACCCGGGGGTCACTGAAGCTTTCTTT

clone size: once
J gene: TRBJ1-5
D gene: NA
CDR3 length: 14
V gene: TRBV25-1
CDR3 protein: CASSDGVSNQPQHF
CDR3 DNA: TGTGCCAGCAGTGACGGGGTTAGCAATCAGCCCCAGCATTTT

clone size: NA
J gene: TRBJ1-2
D gene: NA
CDR3 length: 13
V gene: TRBV29-1
CDR3 protein: CSVRQAANYGYTF
CDR3 DNA: TGCAGCGTACGACAGGCTGCTAACTATGGCTACACCTTC

clone size: once
J gene: TRBJ2-1
D gene: TRBD1
CDR3 length: 14
V gene: TRBV11-3
CDR3 protein: CASSLGTGVNEQFF
CDR3 DNA: TGTGCCAGCAGCCTAGGGACAGGGGTAAATGAGCAGTTCTTC

clone size: NA
J gene: TRBJ1-3
D gene: NA
CDR3 length: 14
V gene: TRBV2
CDR3 protein: CASSEGGFGNTIYF
CDR3 DNA: TGTGCCAGCAGTGAGGGGGGATTTGGAAACACCATATATTTT

clone size: NA
J gene: TRBJ1-5
D gene: TRBD1
CDR3 length: 14
V gene: TRBV30
CDR3 protein: CAWSRDSNNQPQHF
CDR3 DNA: TGTGCCTGGAGCCGGGACAGCAACAATCAGCCCCAGCATTTT

clone size: NA
J gene: TRBJ2-1
D gene: NA
CDR3 length: 13
V gene: TRBV11-2
CDR3 protein: CASTLDPDNEQFF
CDR3 DNA: TGTGCCAGCACTTTAGACCCAGACAATGAGCAGTTCTTC

clone size: NA
J gene: TRBJ2-1
D gene: NA
CDR3 length: 14
V gene: TRBV11-2
CDR3 protein: CASSSKGPGDEQFF
CDR3 DNA: TGTGCCAGCAGCTCGAAGGGCCCCGGGGATGAGCAGTTCTTC

clone size: NA
J gene: TRBJ2-3
D gene: NA
CDR3 length: 14
V gene: TRBV9
CDR3 protein: CASSVAALGDTQYF
CDR3 DNA: TGTGCCAGCAGCGTAGCTGCCCTAGGAGATACGCAGTATTTT

clone size: medium-sized
J gene: TRBJ1-3
D gene: NA
CDR3 length: 12
V gene: TRBV12-5
CDR3 protein: CASGPLGNTIYF
CDR3 DNA: TGTGCTAGTGGCCCACTAGGAAACACCATATATTTT

clone size: NA
J gene: TRBJ1-4
D gene: NA
CDR3 length: 13
V gene: TRBV3-1/TRBV3-2
CDR3 protein: CASRPQGNEKLFF
CDR3 DNA: TGTGCCAGCAGACCCCAGGGAAATGAAAAACTGTTTTTT

clone size: NA
J gene: TRBJ2-1
D gene: TRBD2
CDR3 length: 18
V gene: TRBV12-5
CDR3 protein: CASGWRLAGGPVYNEQFF
CDR3 DNA: TGTGCTAGTGGTTGGAGACTAGCGGGGGGTCCAGTCTACAATGAGCAGTTCTTC

clone size: NA
J gene: TRBJ1-5
D gene: NA
CDR3 length: 13
V gene: TRBV7-3
CDR3 protein: CASSVHSNQPQHF
CDR3 DNA: TGTGCCAGCAGCGTCCATAGCAATCAGCCCCAGCATTTT

clone size: once
J gene: TRBJ2-1
D gene: TRBD1
CDR3 length: 15
V gene: TRBV6-1
CDR3 protein: CASSDPRTGTIEQFF
CDR3 DNA: TGTGCCAGCAGTGATCCAAGGACAGGGACAATTGAGCAGTTCTTC

clone size: NA
J gene: TRBJ2-2
D gene: TRBD2
CDR3 length: 16
V gene: TRBV2
CDR3 protein: CASTRLAGAGTGELFF
CDR3 DNA: TGTGCCAGCACCCGACTAGCGGGGGCCGGGACCGGGGAGCTGTTTTTT

clone size: NA
J gene: TRBJ1-3
D gene: TRBD1
CDR3 length: 15
V gene: TRBV19
CDR3 protein: CASDQTGSSGNTIYF
CDR3 DNA: TGTGCCAGTGACCAGACAGGGTCCTCTGGAAACACCATATATTTT

clone size: NA
J gene: TRBJ2-3
D gene: TRBD1
CDR3 length: 12
V gene: TRBV30
CDR3 protein: CACRQGKDTQYF
CDR3 DNA: TGTGCCTGTCGACAGGGGAAAGATACGCAGTATTTT

clone size: NA
J gene: TRBJ2-1
D gene: TRBD1
CDR3 length: 16
V gene: TRBV14
CDR3 protein: CASSQGRDRVINEQFF
CDR3 DNA: TGTGCCAGCAGCCAAGGTCGGGACAGGGTCATCAATGAGCAGTTCTTC

clone size: NA
J gene: TRBJ2-5
D gene: TRBD2
CDR3 length: 16
V gene: TRBV10-1
CDR3 protein: CASSSGLAGGQETQYF
CDR3 DNA: TGCGCCAGCAGTTCCGGACTAGCGGGGGGCCAAGAGACCCAGTACTTC

clone size: NA
J gene: TRBJ1-5
D gene: NA
CDR3 length: 18
V gene: TRBV4-1
CDR3 protein: CASSPELTGRLNNQPQHF
CDR3 DNA: TGCGCCAGCAGCCCAGAGCTCACAGGACGCCTGAACAATCAGCCCCAGCATTTT

clone size: NA
J gene: TRBJ1-1
D gene: NA
CDR3 length: 14
V gene: TRBV6-5
CDR3 protein: CASRLQVMGTEAFF
CDR3 DNA: TGTGCCAGCAGGCTACAGGTAATGGGCACTGAAGCTTTCTTT

clone size: NA
J gene: TRBJ1-2
D gene: NA
CDR3 length: 13
V gene: TRBV30
CDR3 protein: CACQGKGPYGYTF
CDR3 DNA: TGTGCCTGCCAGGGTAAAGGTCCCTATGGCTACACCTTC

clone size: once
J gene: TRBJ1-1
D gene: NA
CDR3 length: 13
V gene: TRBV2
CDR3 protein: CASSRDLNTEAFF
CDR3 DNA: TGTGCCAGCAGTCGAGATCTGAACACTGAAGCTTTCTTT

clone size: NA
J gene: TRBJ1-2
D gene: NA
CDR3 length: 18
V gene: TRBV5-1
CDR3 protein: CASSFHKDGGGVSYGYTF
CDR3 DNA: TGCGCCAGCAGCTTCCACAAGGACGGTGGGGGGGTTAGCTATGGCTACACCTTC

clone size: once
J gene: TRBJ1-5
D gene: TRBD1
CDR3 length: 15
V gene: TRBV27
CDR3 protein: CASSPGQGSNQPQHF
CDR3 DNA: TGTGCCAGCAGTCCCGGACAGGGTAGCAATCAGCCCCAGCATTTT

clone size: NA
J gene: TRBJ1-6
D gene: NA
CDR3 length: 15
V gene: TRBV5-6
CDR3 protein: CASSSKRTGNSPLHF
CDR3 DNA: TGTGCCAGCAGCTCCAAACGTACAGGGAATTCACCCCTCCACTTT

clone size: NA
J gene: TRBJ1-1
D gene: NA
CDR3 length: 14
V gene: TRBV10-3
CDR3 protein: CAIIPAGGNTEAFF
CDR3 DNA: TGTGCCATCATCCCGGCGGGGGGGAACACTGAAGCTTTCTTT

clone size: many
J gene: TRBJ1-3
D gene: NA
CDR3 length: 14
V gene: TRBV11-1
CDR3 protein: CASSSGQSVVTIYF
CDR3 DNA: TGTGCCAGCAGCTCCGGACAGTCCGTCGTCACCATATATTTT

clone size: NA
J gene: TRBJ2-3
D gene: TRBD1
CDR3 length: 17
V gene: TRBV7-8
CDR3 protein: CASSLVDRGRRTDTQYF
CDR3 DNA: TGTGCCAGCAGCTTAGTTGACAGGGGGCGTCGCACAGATACGCAGTATTTT

clone size: few
J gene: TRBJ1-2
D gene: NA
CDR3 length: 13
V gene: TRBV5-8
CDR3 protein: CASSAAAAYGYTF
CDR3 DNA: TGTGCCAGCAGCGCTGCTGCGGCCTATGGCTACACCTTC

clone size: NA
J gene: TRBJ1-2
D gene: NA
CDR3 length: 15
V gene: TRBV19
CDR3 protein: CASSQHLHGDYGYTF
CDR3 DNA: TGTGCCAGTAGCCAACATCTTCACGGGGACTATGGCTACACCTTC

clone size: NA
J gene: TRBJ2-1
D gene: TRBD2
CDR3 length: 18
V gene: TRBV24-1
CDR3 protein: CATSDPSGGRSSYNEQFF
CDR3 DNA: TGTGCCACCAGTGATCCTAGCGGGGGCCGAAGCTCCTACAATGAGCAGTTCTTC

clone size: NA
J gene: TRBJ2-3
D gene: NA
CDR3 length: 11
V gene: TRBV6-5
CDR3 protein: CASSFLNTQYF
CDR3 DNA: TGTGCCAGCAGCTTTCTAAATACGCAGTATTTT

clone size: NA
J gene: TRBJ2-1
D gene: TRBD2
CDR3 length: 13
V gene: TRBV2
CDR3 protein: CAILAGGDNEQFF
CDR3 DNA: TGTGCCATACTAGCGGGGGGCGACAATGAGCAGTTCTTC

clone size: few
J gene: TRBJ2-3
D gene: TRBD2
CDR3 length: 17
V gene: TRBV10-3
CDR3 protein: CAISEGLAGGPGDTQYF
CDR3 DNA: TGTGCCATCAGTGAAGGACTAGCGGGGGGCCCGGGAGATACGCAGTATTTT

clone size: few
J gene: TRBJ1-2
D gene: NA
CDR3 length: 15
V gene: TRBV24-1
CDR3 protein: CATSDPATANYGYTF
CDR3 DNA: TGTGCCACCAGTGACCCTGCGACAGCTAACTATGGCTACACCTTC

clone size: few
J gene: TRBJ1-2
D gene: NA
CDR3 length: 15
V gene: TRBV5-6
CDR3 protein: CASSLLSGGNYGYTF
CDR3 DNA: TGTGCCAGCAGCTTGCTCTCGGGGGGCAACTATGGCTACACCTTC

clone size: NA
J gene: TRBJ2-2
D gene: TRBD2
CDR3 length: 16
V gene: TRBV7-3
CDR3 protein: CASSLLTAGFSGELFF
CDR3 DNA: TGTGCCAGCAGTCTATTGACAGCGGGGTTTTCCGGGGAGCTGTTTTTT

clone size: NA
J gene: TRBJ2-5
D gene: TRBD1
CDR3 length: 17
V gene: TRBV5-3
CDR3 protein: CARSLSLDRGRGETQYF
CDR3 DNA: TGTGCCAGAAGCTTGTCTCTGGACAGGGGGCGCGGAGAGACCCAGTACTTC

clone size: NA
J gene: TRBJ1-4
D gene: TRBD1
CDR3 length: 15
V gene: TRBV9
CDR3 protein: CASSERQGLDEKLFF
CDR3 DNA: TGTGCCAGCAGCGAACGACAGGGCCTAGACGAAAAACTGTTTTTT

clone size: NA
J gene: TRBJ2-2
D gene: NA
CDR3 length: 15
V gene: TRBV19
CDR3 protein: CASSIALLSAGELFF
CDR3 DNA: TGTGCCAGTAGTATAGCCCTACTTAGCGCCGGGGAGCTGTTTTTT

clone size: NA
J gene: TRBJ2-5
D gene: TRBD2
CDR3 length: 17
V gene: TRBV9
CDR3 protein: CASSAGLAGGIQETQYF
CDR3 DNA: TGTGCCAGCAGCGCGGGACTAGCGGGGGGGATCCAAGAGACCCAGTACTTC

clone size: NA
J gene: TRBJ2-3
D gene: TRBD2
CDR3 length: 14
V gene: TRBV18
CDR3 protein: CASSPSSGGEAQYF
CDR3 DNA: TGTGCCAGCTCACCATCTAGCGGTGGGGAGGCGCAGTATTTT

clone size: once
J gene: TRBJ2-1
D gene: NA
CDR3 length: 15
V gene: TRBV5-1
CDR3 protein: CASSSVGGAYNEQFF
CDR3 DNA: TGCGCCAGCAGCTCGGTAGGGGGAGCGTACAATGAGCAGTTCTTC

clone size: NA
J gene: TRBJ2-6
D gene: NA
CDR3 length: 20
V gene: TRBV6-2/TRBV6-3
CDR3 protein: CASSYAITQNSYSGANVLTF
CDR3 DNA: TGTGCCAGCAGTTACGCCATCACCCAAAACTCGTACTCTGGGGCCAACGTCCTGACTTTC

clone size: NA
J gene: TRBJ2-5
D gene: TRBD2
CDR3 length: 16
V gene: TRBV4-1
CDR3 protein: CASSQTASGARETQYF
CDR3 DNA: TGCGCCAGCAGCCAAACGGCTAGCGGGGCCAGGGAGACCCAGTACTTC

clone size: NA
J gene: TRBJ2-5
D gene: NA
CDR3 length: 8
V gene: TRBV9
CDR3 protein: CSPGAQYF
CDR3 DNA: TGTTCACCAGGGGCCCAGTACTTC

clone size: NA
J gene: TRBJ1-4
D gene: NA
CDR3 length: 17
V gene: TRBV3-1/TRBV3-2
CDR3 protein: CASSLLSGIATNEKLFF
CDR3 DNA: TGTGCCAGCAGCCTGCTGAGCGGTATTGCAACTAATGAAAAACTGTTTTTT

clone size: once
J gene: TRBJ2-1
D gene: TRBD2
CDR3 length: 15
V gene: TRBV11-3
CDR3 protein: CASSLERGTYNEQFF
CDR3 DNA: TGTGCCAGCAGCTTGGAGCGGGGCACCTACAATGAGCAGTTCTTC

clone size: few
J gene: TRBJ1-5
D gene: TRBD1
CDR3 length: 15
V gene: TRBV19
CDR3 protein: CASRRQGARNQPQHF
CDR3 DNA: TGTGCCAGTAGAAGACAGGGGGCGCGCAATCAGCCCCAGCATTTT